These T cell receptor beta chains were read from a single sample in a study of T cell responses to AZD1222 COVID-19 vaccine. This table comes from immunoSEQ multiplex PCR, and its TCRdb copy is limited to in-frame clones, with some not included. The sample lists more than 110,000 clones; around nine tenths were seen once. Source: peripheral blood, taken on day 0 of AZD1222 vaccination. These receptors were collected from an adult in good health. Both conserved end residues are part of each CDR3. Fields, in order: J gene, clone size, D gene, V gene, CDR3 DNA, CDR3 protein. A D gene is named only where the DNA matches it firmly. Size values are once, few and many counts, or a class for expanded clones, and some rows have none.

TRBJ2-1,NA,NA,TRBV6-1,TGTGCCAGCAGTGAACGCGGAAAAGAGGAACGGTTCTTC,CASSERGKEERFF
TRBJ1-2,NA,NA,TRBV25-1,TGTGCCAGCAGTGAATCTCGAACGGGGGTAGCTGGCTACACCTTC,CASSESRTGVAGYTF
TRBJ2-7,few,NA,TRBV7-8,TGTGCCAGCAGCACCCGACCGGGAGCACCCTCCTACGAGCAGTACTTC,CASSTRPGAPSYEQYF
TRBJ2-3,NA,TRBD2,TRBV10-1,TGCGCCAGCAGCACCGGGGGGGGAGATACGCAGTATTTT,CASSTGGGDTQYF
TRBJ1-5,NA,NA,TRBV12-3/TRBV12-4,TGTGCCAGCAGCCCCGCAGACCAGCCCCAGCATTTT,CASSPADQPQHF
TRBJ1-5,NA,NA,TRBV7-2,TGTGCCAGCAGCCCGGGACCTACGGGCTCCCCCCAGCATTTT,CASSPGPTGSPQHF
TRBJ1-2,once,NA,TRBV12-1,TGTGCCAGCAGCCGGGGGATTGGGGGGCGCAGGTACTATGGCTACACCTTC,CASSRGIGGRRYYGYTF
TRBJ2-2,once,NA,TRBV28,TGTGCCAGCATGGGTTACACCGGGGAGCTGTTTTTT,CASMGYTGELFF
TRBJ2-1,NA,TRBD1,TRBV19,TGTGCCAGTAGTGCGGGGACAGGGACCTCCTACAATGAGCAGTTCTTC,CASSAGTGTSYNEQFF
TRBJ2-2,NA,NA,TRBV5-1,TGCGCCAGCAGCTTGGAGGGGGCCGGGGAGCTGTTTTTT,CASSLEGAGELFF
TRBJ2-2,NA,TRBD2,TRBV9,TGTGCCAGCAGCGTAGCTCAGGGACTAGTCGGCGGGGAGCTGTTTTTT,CASSVAQGLVGGELFF
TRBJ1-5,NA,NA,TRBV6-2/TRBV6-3,TGTGCCAGCAGTCCCCTAATAGGTGAGGGAGAACAGCCCCAGCATTTT,CASSPLIGEGEQPQHF
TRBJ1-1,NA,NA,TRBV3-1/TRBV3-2,TGTGCCAGCAGCCAGCTGGGTTCGATGTCTGGAGCTTTCTTT,CASSQLGSMSGAFF
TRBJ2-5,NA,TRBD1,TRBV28,TGTGCCAGCAGCTCGACAGGGGGGACCCAGTACTTC,CASSSTGGTQYF
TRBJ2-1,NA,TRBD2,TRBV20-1,TGCAGTGCCCGGGGGGTTGTGGAGCAGTTCTTC,CSARGVVEQFF
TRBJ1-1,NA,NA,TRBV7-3,TGTGCCAGCAGCTTAACTGCCGGGAAATACACTGAAGCTTTCTTT,CASSLTAGKYTEAFF
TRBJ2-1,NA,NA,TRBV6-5,TGTGCCAGCAGTAAAAGCACCCACAATGAGCAGTTCTTC,CASSKSTHNEQFF
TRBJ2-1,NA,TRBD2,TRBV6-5,TGTGCCAGCGGATCGACTAGCAATTCGTACAATGAGCAGTTCTTC,CASGSTSNSYNEQFF
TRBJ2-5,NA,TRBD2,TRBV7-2,TGTGCCAGCAGCTTAGATCCAGCGGGAGGGTTGCTGGAGACCCAGTACTTC,CASSLDPAGGLLETQYF
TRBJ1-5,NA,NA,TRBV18,TGTGCCAGCTCCCGCACGGGGGGGGCCAATCAGCCCCAGCATTTT,CASSRTGGANQPQHF
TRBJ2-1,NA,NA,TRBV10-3,TGTGCCATCAGTGAGTCGGCGGGTTACCCCTACAATGAGCAGTTCTTC,CAISESAGYPYNEQFF
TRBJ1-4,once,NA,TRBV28,TGTGCCACCTGCCGGCAAAATGAAAAACTGTTTTTT,CATCRQNEKLFF
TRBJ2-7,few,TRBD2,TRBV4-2,TGTGCCAGCAGCCAAGAGTGGGCTAGCGGGAGTCCGACCTACGAGCAGTACTTC,CASSQEWASGSPTYEQYF
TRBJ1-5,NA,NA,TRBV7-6,TGTGCCAGCAGCTTGGGCAGTGGGTTTAATCAGCCCCAGCATTTT,CASSLGSGFNQPQHF
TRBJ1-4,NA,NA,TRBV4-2,TGTGCCAGCAGCCAAGAACGGCGAGACAGCTTAACTAATGAAAAACTGTTTTTT,CASSQERRDSLTNEKLFF
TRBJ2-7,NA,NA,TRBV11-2,TGTGCCAGCAGCTTAGACCTTGAGCAGTACTTC,CASSLDLEQYF
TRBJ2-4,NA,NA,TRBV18,TGTGCCAGCTCACCAGCAGGGAATATAGCCAAAAACATTCAGTACTTC,CASSPAGNIAKNIQYF
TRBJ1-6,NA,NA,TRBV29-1,TGCAGCGTTGCACCGGGGGTCAATTCACCCCTCCACTTT,CSVAPGVNSPLHF
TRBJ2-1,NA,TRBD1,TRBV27,TGTGCCAGCAGTTCGTGGGACAGGGAAGGTGAGCAGTTCTTC,CASSSWDREGEQFF
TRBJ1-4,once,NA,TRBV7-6,TGTGCCAGCAGCTTAGGGCAGCTCAGCCTTAATGAAAAACTGTTTTTT,CASSLGQLSLNEKLFF
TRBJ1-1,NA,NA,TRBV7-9,TGTGCCAGCAGCATATCGACAGGTGGGGGTTGGGCTTTCTTT,CASSISTGGGWAFF
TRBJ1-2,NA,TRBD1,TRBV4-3,TGCGCCAGCAGCCAAGAAGGGGGCGCGAGCGGCTACACCTTC,CASSQEGGASGYTF
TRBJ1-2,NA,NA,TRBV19,TGTGCCGTGTACTCCGGGACTAATGGCTACACCTTC,CAVYSGTNGYTF
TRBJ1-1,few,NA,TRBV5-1,TGCGCCAGCAGCTTGGCCATGGGGGCGGACACTGAAGCTTTCTTT,CASSLAMGADTEAFF
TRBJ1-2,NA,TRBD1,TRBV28,TGTGCCAGCAGTCCGGGACAGGGGGCGCCTTACTATGGCTACACCTTC,CASSPGQGAPYYGYTF
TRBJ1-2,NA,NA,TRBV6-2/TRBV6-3,TGTGCCAGCAGTTACTCCGGGTATGGCTACACCTTC,CASSYSGYGYTF
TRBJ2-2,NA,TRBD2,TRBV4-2,TGTGCCAGCAGCCAAATCGGACTAGCGGGAGACTCCACCGGGGAGCTGTTTTTT,CASSQIGLAGDSTGELFF
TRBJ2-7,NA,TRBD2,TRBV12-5,TGTGCTAGTGGCACCCCCATGCGGGAGAGCTCCTACGAGCAGTACTTC,CASGTPMRESSYEQYF
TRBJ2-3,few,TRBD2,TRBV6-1,TGTGCCAGCAGTGACCAATCAATAGCGGGAGCGGAAGATACGCAGTATTTT,CASSDQSIAGAEDTQYF
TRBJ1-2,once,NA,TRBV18,TGTGCCAGCTCACCCGACTGGAGGGATCGGGGAGGTGGCTACACCTTC,CASSPDWRDRGGGYTF
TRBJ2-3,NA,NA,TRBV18,TGTGCCAGCTCACCACGAGAAGGGGTAACGCAGTATTTT,CASSPREGVTQYF
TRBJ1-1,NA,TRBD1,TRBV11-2,TGTGCCAGCAGCTTCCGGACAGGGCCATACACTGAAGCTTTCTTT,CASSFRTGPYTEAFF
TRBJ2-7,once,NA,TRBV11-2,TGTGCCAGCAGCTTAGAGACGGGAACCTACGAGCAGTACTTC,CASSLETGTYEQYF
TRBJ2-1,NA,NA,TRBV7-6,TGTGCCAGCAGCTTGGAGGCCTCGCGGAATGAGCAGTTCTTC,CASSLEASRNEQFF
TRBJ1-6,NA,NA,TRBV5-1,TGCGCCAGCAGCTTGGAGCAGGGAGACTCACCCCTCCACTTT,CASSLEQGDSPLHF